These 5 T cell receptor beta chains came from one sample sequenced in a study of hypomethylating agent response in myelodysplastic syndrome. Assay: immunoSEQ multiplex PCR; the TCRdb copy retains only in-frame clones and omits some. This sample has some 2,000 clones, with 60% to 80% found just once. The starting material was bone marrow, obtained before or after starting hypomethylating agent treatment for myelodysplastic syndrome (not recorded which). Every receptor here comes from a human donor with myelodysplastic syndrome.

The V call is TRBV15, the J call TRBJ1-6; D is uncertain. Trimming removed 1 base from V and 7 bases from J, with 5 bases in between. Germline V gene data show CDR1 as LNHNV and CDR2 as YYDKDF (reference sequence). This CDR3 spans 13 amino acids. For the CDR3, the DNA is TGTGCCACCAGCAGAGGGGAAAATTCACCCCTCCACTTT. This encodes CATSRGENSPLHF.

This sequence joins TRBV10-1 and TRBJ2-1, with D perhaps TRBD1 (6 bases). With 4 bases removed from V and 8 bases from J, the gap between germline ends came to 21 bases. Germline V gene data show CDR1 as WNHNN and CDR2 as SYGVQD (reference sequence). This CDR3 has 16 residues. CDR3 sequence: CASSAGTGLVSDEQFF. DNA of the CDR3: TGCGCCAGCAGTGCCGGAACAGGGCTAGTGTCCGATGAGCAGTTCTTC.

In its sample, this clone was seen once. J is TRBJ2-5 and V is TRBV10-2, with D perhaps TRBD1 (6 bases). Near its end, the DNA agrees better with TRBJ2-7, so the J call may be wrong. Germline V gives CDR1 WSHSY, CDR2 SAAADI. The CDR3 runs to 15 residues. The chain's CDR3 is CASSGGHLRGYEQYF. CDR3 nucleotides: TGCGCCAGCAGTGGGGGACACCTAAGGGGCTACGAGCAGTACTTC.

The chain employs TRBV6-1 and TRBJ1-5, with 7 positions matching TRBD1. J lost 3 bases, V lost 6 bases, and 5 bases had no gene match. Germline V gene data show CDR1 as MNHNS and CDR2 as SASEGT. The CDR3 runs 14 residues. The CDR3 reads CASSYTGANQPQHF. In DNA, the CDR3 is TGTGCCAGCAGCTACACAGGGGCCAATCAGCCCCAGCATTTT.

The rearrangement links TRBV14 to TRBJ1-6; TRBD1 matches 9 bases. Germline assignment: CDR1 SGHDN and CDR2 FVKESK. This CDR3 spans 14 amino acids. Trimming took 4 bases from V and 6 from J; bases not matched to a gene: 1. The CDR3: CASSLTGGNSPLHF. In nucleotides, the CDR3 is TGTGCCAGCAGCCTGACAGGGGGTAATTCACCCCTCCACTTT. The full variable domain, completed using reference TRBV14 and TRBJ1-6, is EAGVTQFPSHSVIEKGQTVTLRCDPISGHDNLYWYRRVMGKEIKFLLHFVKESKQDESGMPNNRFLAERTGGTYSTLKVQPAELEDSGVYFCASSLTGGNSPLHFGNGTRLTVT.